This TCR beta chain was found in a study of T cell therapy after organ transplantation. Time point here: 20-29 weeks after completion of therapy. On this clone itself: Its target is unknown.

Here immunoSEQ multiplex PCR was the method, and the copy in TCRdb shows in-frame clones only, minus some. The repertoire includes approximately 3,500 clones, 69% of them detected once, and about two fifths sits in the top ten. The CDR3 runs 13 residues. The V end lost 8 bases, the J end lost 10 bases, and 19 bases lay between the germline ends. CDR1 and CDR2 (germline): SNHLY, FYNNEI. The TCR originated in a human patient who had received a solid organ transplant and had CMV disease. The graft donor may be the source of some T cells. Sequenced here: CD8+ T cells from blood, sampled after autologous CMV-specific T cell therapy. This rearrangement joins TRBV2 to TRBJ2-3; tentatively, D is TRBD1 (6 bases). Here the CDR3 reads CASGLMDSDSQYF. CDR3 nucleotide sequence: TGTGCCAGCGGCTTGATGGACAGCGATTCGCAGTATTTT.